The next 21 T cell receptor beta chains were all read from a single sample in a study of beta chain features in type 1 diabetes. Expressed TCRB transcripts were sequenced because the entire RNA isolate underwent reverse transcription. The protocol was immunoSEQ multiplex PCR, while the TCRdb copy is restricted to in-frame clones and leaves out a portion. The repertoire holds fewer than 250,000 clones, with over 8.5% as singletons. The sequenced material came from naive CD4+ T cells from blood. These receptors came from a woman aged 18-30 years in good health.

V usage is TRBV18 and J usage is TRBJ2-6; 9 nucleotides align to TRBD1. Germline V gene sequence: CDR1 KGHSH, CDR2 LQKENI. V dropped 1 base and J dropped 4; count of bases not matched to a gene: 8. CDR3 length: 18 amino acids. CDR3 sequence (DNA): TGTGCCAGCTCACCACTCGCGGGACAGGGAACCGGGGCCAACGTCCTGACTTTC. Translating it yields CASSPLAGQGTGANVLTF. The full variable domain, completed using reference TRBV18 and TRBJ2-6, is NAGVMQNPRHLVRRRGQEARLRCSPMKGHSHVYWYRQLPEEGLKFMVYLQKENIIDESGMPKERFSAEFPKEGPSILRIQQVVRGDSAAYFCASSPLAGQGTGANVLTFGAGSRLTVL.

The rearrangement uses TRBV2 and TRBJ2-5; 14 bases are shared with TRBD2. The CDR3 is made up of 15 amino acids. The germline gives CDR1 SNHLY, CDR2 FYNNEI. V trimming: 10 bases; J trimming: 5 bases; junction bases outside the gene matches: 9. This CDR3 reads CATSVGLAGVETQYF. In nucleotides, the CDR3 is TGTGCCACATCGGTGGGACTAGCGGGAGTGGAGACCCAGTACTTC.

This clone was counted only a few times. CDR3 amino acids: CASRLLGGTQYF. DNA of the CDR3: TGTGCCAGCAGGTTACTAGGAGGGACCCAGTACTTC. This rearrangement joins TRBV14 to TRBJ2-5; a possible D gene is TRBD2 (5 bases). Germline V gene data show CDR1 as SGHDN and CDR2 as FVKESK. The CDR3 runs to 12 residues. With 6 bases removed from V and 7 bases from J, the gap between germline ends came to 12 bases.

CDR3 region: CASSIAQPGLVTYNEQFF. As DNA, the CDR3 is TGTGCCAGTAGTATAGCTCAACCGGGACTAGTGACCTACAATGAGCAGTTCTTC. The chain employs TRBV19 and TRBJ2-1; TRBD2 matches 8 bases. CDR1 and CDR2 (germline): LNHDA, SQIVND (reference sequence). The CDR3 loop spans 18 amino acids. The V and J ends lost 1 base and 2 bases, in that order; junction bases with no gene match: 10.

CDR3 sequence: CASSRADYEQYF. The DNA for the CDR3 is TGTGCCAGCAGTCGAGCTGACTACGAGCAGTACTTC. The V and J genes are TRBV6-5 and TRBJ2-7; no clear D. With 5 bases removed from V and 3 bases from J, the gap between germline ends came to 8 bases. In germline, CDR1 is MNHEY, CDR2 SVGAGI. The CDR3 is made up of 12 amino acids.

The genes are TRBV28 and TRBJ1-1; maybe TRBD1 (5 bases). V lost 5 bases to trimming and J lost 8 bases, with 12 bases between them. CDR1 is MDHEN and CDR2 is SYDVKM in the germline V gene. This CDR3 spans 12 amino acids. The CDR3 DNA is TGTGCCAGCAGTACAGGAGGGAGGGAAGCTTTCTTT. Protein: CASSTGGREAFF.

V usage is TRBV5-1 and J usage is TRBJ1-1; no definite D call. V was pared by 4 bases and J by 1 base, with 8 bases between. This CDR3 is built from 13 residues. Germline V CDR1 and CDR2: SGHRS, YFSETQ. This CDR3 is CASSTFTNTEAFF. The CDR3, as DNA: TGCGCCAGCAGCACTTTTACGAACACTGAAGCTTTCTTT.

CDR3 region: CASSFSGGNTEAFF. The CDR3 nucleotides read TGTGCCAGCAGCTTCTCGGGGGGAAACACTGAAGCTTTCTTT. The rearrangement links TRBV7-9 to TRBJ1-1, with D possibly matching TRBD1 (5 bases). The CDR3 is 14 residues long. The V end was cut by 3 bases, the J end by 2 bases, with 10 bases between. CDR1 is SEHNR, CDR2 FQNEAQ, per germline (reference sequence).

The chain employs TRBV11-3 and TRBJ2-1; 13 bases are shared with TRBD2. This CDR3 region has 17 residues. After removal of 1 base from V and 9 bases from J, the junction contained 9 bases not matched to a gene. Germline CDR1 is SGHNT and CDR2 is YENEEA. CDR3 DNA: TGTGCCAGCAGCTTAGTGGGGGGACTAGCGGGACGGGTTGAGCAGTTCTTC. As protein: CASSLVGGLAGRVEQFF.

The V gene is TRBV20-1, the J gene TRBJ2-5; no definite D call. The V end lost 4 bases, the J end lost 2 bases, and 5 bases lay between the germline ends. Per germline, CDR1 DFQATT and CDR2 SNEGSKA (reference sequence). This CDR3 is built from 11 residues. CDR3 sequence: CSANWQETQYF. In DNA, the CDR3 is TGCAGTGCTAACTGGCAAGAGACCCAGTACTTC.

This clone occurred many times. The V and J genes are TRBV18 and TRBJ1-5; unclear D gene. Germline V gene lookup returns CDR1 KGHSH and CDR2 LQKENI. CDR3 size: 13 residues. V lost 6 bases and J 5 bases, leaving 11 bases between the germline ends. The CDR3 region has the DNA TGTGCCAGCTCGCGAGGCAGAGATCAGCCCCAGCATTTT. It codes for CASSRGRDQPQHF.

A few counts support this clone. CDR3 amino acids: CASQGQGSDTQYF. As DNA, the CDR3 is TGCGCCAGCCAGGGACAGGGATCAGATACGCAGTATTTT. This chain uses TRBV5-1 with TRBJ2-3, with 9 bases matching TRBD1. V gave up 7 bases and J gave up 4 bases; unmatched junction bases: 4. Germline CDR1 and CDR2: SGHRS and YFSETQ. The CDR3 loop spans 13 amino acids.

The chain employs TRBV19 and TRBJ2-2; 8 nucleotides align to TRBD2. Trimming cost V 6 bases and J 7 bases; bases outside gene matches: 10. This CDR3 comprises 15 residues. Germline-derived CDR1 and CDR2 are LNHDA and SQIVND (reference sequence). CDR3 nucleotides: TGTGCCAGTAGGAGGCCGGGACTAGAGATCGGGGAGCTGTTTTTT. It specifies CASRRPGLEIGELFF.

This clone was observed a handful of times. The CDR3 region has the DNA TGTGCCAGCAGTCCGACTGGGTTCGGTGAGCAGTTCTTC. Translated, it gives CASSPTGFGEQFF. V and J are TRBV28 and TRBJ2-1; D is undetermined. Trimming left V 5 bases short and J 9 bases short, with 14 bases between. There are 13 residues in the CDR3. Germline-derived CDR1 and CDR2 are MDHEN and SYDVKM. Complete variable domain (other parts from reference TRBV28 and TRBJ2-1): DVKVTQSSRYLVKRTGEKVFLECVQDMDHENMFWYRQDPGLGLRLIYFSYDVKMKEKGDIPEGYSVSREKKERFSLILESASTNQTSMYLCASSPTGFGEQFFGPGTRLTVL.

This clone has only a few counts. The chain carries TRBV10-2 and TRBJ1-2; 7 bases map to TRBD1. The CDR3 is 14 amino acids. In germline, CDR1 is WSHSY, CDR2 SAAADI. V was clipped by 4 bases and J by 4 bases; unmatched bases: 6. Written as DNA, the CDR3 is TGCGCCAGCAGTGGGAGACAGGGCAGCTATGGCTACACCTTC. As protein: CASSGRQGSYGYTF.

This clone was seen only a few times. The rearrangement links TRBV30 to TRBJ1-1; perhaps TRBD1 as D (5 bases). This CDR3 is built from 14 residues. Germline V gene lookup returns CDR1 GTSNPN and CDR2 SVGIG (reference sequence). Between the trimmed V and J ends, which lost 4 bases and 2 bases, there was a span of 14 bases. The CDR3 here is CAWTGGTANTEAFF. The CDR3 DNA is TGTGCCTGGACCGGAGGGACGGCCAACACTGAAGCTTTCTTT.

This clone has just a few counts. J is TRBJ1-3 and V is TRBV30, with D perhaps matching TRBD1 (5 bases). V lost 0 bases, J lost 10 bases, and 16 bases lay in between. This CDR3 is built from 14 residues. Germline lookup yields CDR1 GTSNPN and CDR2 SVGIG (reference sequence). The CDR3 region has the DNA TGTGCCTGGAGTGTGGGGCAGGCCGTTTGGACCATATATTTT. Protein sequence: CAWSVGQAVWTIYF.

The V and J genes are TRBV5-4 and TRBJ1-2; D is possibly TRBD1 (5 bases). Germline lookup yields CDR1 SGHNT and CDR2 YYREEE (reference sequence). The CDR3 runs to 17 residues. V was cut by 0 bases and J by 3 bases, with 18 bases left in between. The CDR3 reads CASSLGLWGNMDYGYTF. CDR3 sequence (DNA): TGTGCCAGCAGCTTGGGATTGTGGGGCAACATGGACTATGGCTACACCTTC. Full variable domain (outside the CDR3, taken from reference TRBV5-4 and TRBJ1-2): ETGVTQSPTHLIKTRGQQVTLRCSSQSGHNTVSWYQQALGQGPQFIFQYYREEENGRGNFPPRFSGLQFPNYSSELNVNALELDDSALYLCASSLGLWGNMDYGYTFGSGTRLTVV.

This clone was counted at least ten times. The chain carries TRBV7-9 and TRBJ2-3; tentatively, D is TRBD2 (6 bases). Trimming shortened V by 11 bases and J by 4 bases, and 16 bases separated the two germline ends. This CDR3 is built from 13 residues. Germline CDR1 and CDR2: SEHNR and FQNEAQ (reference sequence). The CDR3 DNA sequence: TGTGCCGGGCGGAGGGGTGTCTCAGATACGCAGTATTTT. This translates into CAGRRGVSDTQYF.

This clone has a handful of counts. The chain recombines TRBV30 with TRBJ1-1; TRBD1 is a possible D gene (6 bases). The V gene's germline CDR1 is GTSNPN and CDR2 SVGIG (reference sequence). The ends were cut back, 5 bases at V and 4 bases at J, with 11 bases in the middle. The CDR3 runs to 12 residues. CDR3 nucleotides: TGTGCCTGGGGTGCAGGGGCCACTGAAGCTTTCTTT. This encodes CAWGAGATEAFF.

This clone was seen only a few times. The gene calls are TRBV30 and TRBJ2-1; 7 positions match TRBD2. This CDR3 has 20 residues. Germline-derived CDR1 and CDR2 are GTSNPN and SVGIG (reference sequence). J lost 0 bases, V lost 5 bases, and 22 bases had no gene match. The CDR3 sequence: CAWDTIRTRPSKYSYNEQFF. DNA for the CDR3: TGTGCCTGGGACACGATACGGACTAGGCCATCTAAGTACTCCTACAATGAGCAGTTCTTC. The full variable domain, in which reference TRBV30 and TRBJ2-1 provide the parts outside the CDR3, is SQTIHQWPATLVQPVGSPLSLECTVEGTSNPNLYWYRQAAGRGLQLLFYSVGIGQISSEVPQNLSASRPQDRQFILSSKKLLLSDSGFYLCAWDTIRTRPSKYSYNEQFFGPGTRLTVL.